The entry that follows covers one TCR beta chain sequence. Some clones are missing from TCRdb's copy, which holds only in-frame ones; the method was immunoSEQ multiplex PCR. Of tens of thousands of clones in the sample, around 89% were seen once. The CDR3 spans 16 residues. Germline CDR1 and CDR2: SGHRS and YFSETQ. Trimming cost V 1 base and J 1 base; bases outside gene matches: 5. These data are taken from a study of OX40 agonist ivuxolimab in advanced cancers. Sequencing used CD4+ or CD8+ T cells sorted from blood, obtained in a trial of the OX40 agonist ivuxolimab. The sequence was obtained from an adult with an advanced solid tumor such as melanoma, head and neck, liver or kidney cancer. The chain joins TRBV5-1 to TRBJ2-4; 7 nucleotides agree with TRBD2. The CDR3 region has the DNA TGCGCCAGCAGCTTGAGGCAGGGAGGGGCCAAAAACATTCAGTACTTC. Translating it yields CASSLRQGGAKNIQYF.